The sequence of this T cell receptor beta chain was determined in a study of blood T cell repertoires in COVID-19. Across the study: Spain, Italy and the United States supplied samples that represented acute and convalescent COVID-19.

Here immunoSEQ multiplex PCR was the method, and the copy in TCRdb shows in-frame clones only, minus some. The data hold about 90,000 clones, with 75% to 90% observed a single time. V was pared by 5 bases and J by 7 bases, with 13 bases of the junction left unmatched. This CDR3 is built from 18 residues. The germline V gene has CDR1 SGHTA and CDR2 FQGNSA. Sequencing input: peripheral blood. The chain links TRBV7-2 to TRBJ2-2, with 13 bases fitting TRBD2. The sequence derives from a man older than 75 with acute or convalescent COVID-19. CDR3 sequence reads: CASSTLAGGPRFGGELFF. CDR3 nucleotide sequence: TGTGCCAGCAGCACACTAGCGGGAGGGCCTCGTTTCGGCGGGGAGCTGTTTTTT.